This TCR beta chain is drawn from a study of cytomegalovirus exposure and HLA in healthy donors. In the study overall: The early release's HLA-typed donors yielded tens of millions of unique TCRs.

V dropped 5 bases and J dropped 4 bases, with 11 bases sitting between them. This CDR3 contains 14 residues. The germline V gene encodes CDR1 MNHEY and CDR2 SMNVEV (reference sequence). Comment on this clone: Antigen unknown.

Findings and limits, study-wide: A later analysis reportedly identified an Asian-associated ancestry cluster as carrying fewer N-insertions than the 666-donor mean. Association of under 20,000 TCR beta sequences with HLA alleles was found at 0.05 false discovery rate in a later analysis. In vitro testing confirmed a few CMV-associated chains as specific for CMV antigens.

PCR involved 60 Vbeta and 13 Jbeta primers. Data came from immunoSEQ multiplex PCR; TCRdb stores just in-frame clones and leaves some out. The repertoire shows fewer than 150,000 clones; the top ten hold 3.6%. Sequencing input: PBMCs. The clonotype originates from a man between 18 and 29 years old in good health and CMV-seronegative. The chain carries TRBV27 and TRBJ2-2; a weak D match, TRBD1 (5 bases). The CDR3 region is CASSLIRGTGELFF. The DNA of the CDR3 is TGTGCCAGCAGTCTCATAAGGGGCACCGGGGAGCTGTTTTTT.